These 4 T cell receptor beta chains came from one sample sequenced in a study of blood T cell repertoires in COVID-19. Generated by immunoSEQ multiplex PCR, the TCRdb table keeps only in-frame clones and is missing some. In the table there are 90,000 or so clones, around nine tenths of which are singletons. The source material was peripheral blood. Source of these receptors: a woman aged 60 to 75 with COVID-19, enrolled during active disease.

The chain carries TRBV3-1 (or the pseudogene TRBV3-2) and TRBJ2-1, with 12 bases fitting TRBD2. The CDR3 is 16 amino acids. Trimming took 3 bases from V and 4 from J; bases not matched to a gene: 4. The germline V gene encodes CDR1 LGHDT and CDR2 YNNKEL (reference sequence). The CDR3, as DNA: TGTGCCAGCAGCCAGGCTAGCGGGGGGGTTTACAATGAGCAGTTCTTC. This gives the protein CASSQASGGVYNEQFF.

V usage is TRBV10-3 and J usage is TRBJ1-2, with 11 positions matching TRBD1. CDR1 is ENHRY and CDR2 is SYGVKD in the germline V gene. The CDR3 runs 14 residues. The V gene end was trimmed by 4 bases and the J gene end by 4 bases; junction bases not matched to a gene: 2. DNA for the CDR3: TGTGCCATCAGTGGGGACAGGGGGATCTATGGCTACACCTTC. It codes for CAISGDRGIYGYTF.

The chain combines TRBV7-3 with TRBJ1-1; D is uncertain. CDR3 size: 13 residues. Between the trimmed V and J ends, which lost 4 bases and 1 base, there was a span of 7 bases. Per germline, CDR1 SGHTA and CDR2 FQGTGA. The CDR3 region is CASSSGPNTEAFF. Here the CDR3 DNA reads TGTGCCAGCAGCTCTGGCCCGAACACTGAAGCTTTCTTT.

V is TRBV6-6 and J is TRBJ2-2, with 10 bases fitting TRBD2. Germline V gives CDR1 MNHNY, CDR2 SVGAGI (reference sequence). CDR3 length: 17 amino acids. V gave up 5 bases and J gave up 2 bases; unmatched junction bases: 8. The CDR3 coding sequence is TGTGCCAGCAGTCCCGGACTAGCGGAACACAACACCGGGGAGCTGTTTTTT. Translating it yields CASSPGLAEHNTGELFF.